The 14 T cell receptor beta chains reported below all come from one sample, sequenced in a study of shared clonotypes between healthy human individuals. Sequencing used immunoSEQ multiplex PCR; TCRdb keeps in-frame clones, though not all of them. This sample has hundreds of thousands of clones, with 92% found just once. CD8 cells regarded as naive lacked CD45RO, were positively chosen for CCR7, and omitted terminally differentiated effector memory CD45RA+ cells. Sequenced sample: naive CD8+ T cells sorted from blood. These receptors were obtained from a man younger than 40 in good health.

This chain connects TRBV28 to TRBJ2-1; 9 nucleotides match TRBD2. Looked up from germline, CDR1 is MDHEN and CDR2 is SYDVKM. V lost 4 bases, J lost 3 bases, and 7 bases stayed unmatched. The CDR3 covers 16 residues. DNA of the CDR3: TGTGCCAGCAGTTCCTTAGCGGGAGAGAACTACAATGAGCAGTTCTTC. Encoded protein: CASSSLAGENYNEQFF.

J is TRBJ1-5 and V is TRBV28; D is perhaps TRBD1 (5 bases). Germline-derived CDR1 and CDR2 are MDHEN and SYDVKM. V lost 7 bases to trimming and J lost 0 bases, with 13 bases between them. The CDR3 has 15 amino acids. The CDR3 reads CASKTEDYSNQPQHF. The DNA for the CDR3 is TGTGCCAGCAAGACAGAAGACTATAGCAATCAGCCCCAGCATTTT.

The rearrangement links TRBV28 to TRBJ1-1; D call uncertain. V lost 2 bases and J 0 bases, leaving 10 bases between the germline ends. The CDR3 covers 15 residues. Germline-derived CDR1 and CDR2 are MDHEN and SYDVKM. This CDR3 is CASSLPTLMNTEAFF. In nucleotides, the CDR3 is TGTGCCAGCAGTTTACCGACCCTCATGAACACTGAAGCTTTCTTT.

This clone was recorded only once. The V call is TRBV5-1, the J call TRBJ2-3; perhaps TRBD2 as D (6 bases). Germline values: CDR1 SGHRS, CDR2 YFSETQ. Trimming pared 5 bases from V and 1 base from J, leaving 11 bases between. The CDR3 contains 14 residues. CDR3 region: CASRSGPRTDTQYF. The DNA of the CDR3 is TGCGCCAGCAGAAGCGGGCCGCGCACAGATACGCAGTATTTT.

The chain employs TRBV7-9 and TRBJ2-1, with a possible D match to TRBD2 (6 bases). Germline values: CDR1 SEHNR, CDR2 FQNEAQ (reference sequence). The length of the CDR3 is 15 residues. V was cut by 1 base and J by 5 bases, with 12 bases left in between. The CDR3: CASSLVPGANNEQFF. As DNA, the CDR3 is TGTGCCAGCAGCTTAGTTCCGGGAGCGAACAATGAGCAGTTCTTC.

The rearrangement joins TRBV4-2 to TRBJ2-7, with 11 bases aligning to TRBD2. CDR3 length equals 18 residues. Germline V lookup: CDR1 LGHNA, CDR2 YNFKEQ. J was trimmed by 7 bases and V by 1 base; bases with no gene match: 15. CDR3 nucleotide sequence: TGTGCCAGCAGCCAAGCACCTCTGGGACTAGCGGAGGGGTGGGAGCAGTACTTC. It codes for CASSQAPLGLAEGWEQYF.

As regards this clone: Different DNA sequences within this sample yield the same CDR3. This sequence joins TRBV27 and TRBJ2-1; no definite D call. CDR3 length: 13 amino acids. Trimming took off 3 bases at V and 5 bases at J, with 8 bases between the two ends. Germline-derived CDR1 and CDR2 are MNHEY and SMNVEV (reference sequence). CDR3 amino acids: CASSFIGNNEQFF. The CDR3 bases are TGTGCCAGCAGTTTTATCGGCAACAATGAGCAGTTCTTC.

The chain uses TRBV5-1 and TRBJ1-2; D is undetermined. The V and J ends lost 4 bases and 4 bases respectively, with 11 bases between them. This CDR3 has 13 residues. CDR1 and CDR2 from the germline V gene are SGHRS and YFSETQ. The CDR3 DNA sequence: TGCGCCAGCAGCCCCCTCGTTCCCTATGGCTACACCTTC. Translated: CASSPLVPYGYTF.

The chain combines TRBV13 with TRBJ2-3; TRBD2 matches at 8 bases. The CDR3 totals 16 residues. Trimming at V came to 2 bases and at J to 6 bases, leaving 10 bases not matched to a gene. CDR1 and CDR2 (germline): PRHDT, FYEKMQ (reference sequence). For the CDR3, the DNA is TGTGCCAGCAGCTTAACGGGAGGGCCGGAATACGATACGCAGTATTTT. Protein: CASSLTGGPEYDTQYF.

This sequence joins TRBV5-1 and TRBJ2-1; D is uncertain. From germline, CDR1 is SGHRS and CDR2 YFSETQ. V lost 2 bases and J 0 bases, leaving 6 bases between the germline ends. This CDR3 is built from 14 residues. This chain's CDR3 is CASSFAGSYNEQFF. The CDR3 DNA follows: TGCGCCAGCAGCTTTGCAGGCTCCTACAATGAGCAGTTCTTC. Complete variable domain (other parts from reference TRBV5-1 and TRBJ2-1): KAGVTQTPRYLIKTRGQQVTLSCSPISGHRSVSWYQQTPGQGLQFLFEYFSETQRNKGNFPGRFSGRQFSNSRSEMNVSTLELGDSALYLCASSFAGSYNEQFFGPGTRLTVL.

This chain uses TRBV7-8 with TRBJ2-3, with TRBD2 matching 7 bases. Germline V gene data show CDR1 as SGHVS and CDR2 as FQNEAQ. This CDR3 has 15 residues. J gave up 0 bases and V 5 bases, and 5 bases lay outside the gene matches. CDR3 loop: CASSVGDYSTDTQYF. The CDR3 bases are TGTGCCAGCAGCGTAGGGGACTATAGCACAGATACGCAGTATTTT. Drawing the rest from reference TRBV7-8 and TRBJ2-3, the complete variable domain is GAGVSQSPRYKVAKRGQDVALRCDPISGHVSLFWYQQALGQGPEFLTYFQNEAQLDKSGLPSDRFFAERPEGSVSTLKIQRTQQEDSAVYLCASSVGDYSTDTQYFGPGTRLTVL.

The gene calls are TRBV2 and TRBJ2-1; D is ambiguous. Germline loops: CDR1 SNHLY, CDR2 FYNNEI. The CDR3 loop spans 11 amino acids. V lost 6 bases and J 10 bases, leaving 10 bases between the germline ends. The CDR3 region is CASRPLTEQFF. CDR3 sequence (DNA): TGTGCCAGCAGACCACTCACAGAGCAGTTCTTC.

In this sample, this clone turned up once. The V and J genes are TRBV6-1 and TRBJ1-4, with D hard to call. CDR1 is MNHNS and CDR2 is SASEGT in the germline V gene. The CDR3 is made up of 17 amino acids. Trimming took 4 bases from V and 2 from J, leaving 17 bases between them. CDR3 protein: CASSGPHGVGTNEKLFF. CDR3 in DNA: TGTGCCAGCAGTGGACCTCATGGGGTCGGCACTAATGAAAAACTGTTTTTT.

The chain carries TRBV9 and TRBJ1-1; no clear D. The CDR3 has 13 amino acids. Between the trimmed V and J ends, which lost 4 bases and 0 bases, there was a span of 7 bases. From germline, CDR1 is SGDLS and CDR2 YYNGEE. The CDR3 here is CASSPMMNTEAFF. In DNA form, the CDR3 reads TGTGCCAGCAGCCCGATGATGAACACTGAAGCTTTCTTT.